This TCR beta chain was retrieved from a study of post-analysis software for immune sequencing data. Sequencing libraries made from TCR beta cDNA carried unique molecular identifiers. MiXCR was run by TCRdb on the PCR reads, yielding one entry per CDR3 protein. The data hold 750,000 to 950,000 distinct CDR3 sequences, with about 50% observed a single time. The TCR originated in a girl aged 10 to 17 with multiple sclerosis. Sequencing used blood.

The CDR3 DNA follows: TGTGCCAGCAGTTTTCCTGCGACAGGGTCCTACGAGCAGTACTTC. This translates into CASSFPATGSYEQYF. J is TRBJ2-7 and V is TRBV12-3 or TRBV12-4; 7 bases fit TRBD1. This CDR3 region has 15 residues. With 3 bases clipped from V and 1 base from J, the junction kept 6 bases outside the gene matches.